Below are 21 T cell receptor beta chains sequenced from a single sample in a study of vaccination and CD4 T cells after COVID-19. With the Oncomine TCR Beta short-read assay, DNA from cultured CD4+ T cells was sequenced. TCRdb ran MiXCR on the PCR reads and lists one entry per CDR3 protein. The sample has 15,000 to 20,000 distinct CDR3 sequences, 63% seen once. Regarding treatment: roughly ten-day PBMC culture with coronavirus spike peptide pools or control peptides (ViraFEST assay). Their antigen targets remain unknown. Sequenced sample: CD4+ T cells from blood, cultured in vitro. The origin of the receptors is a human donor who had recovered from COVID-19.

J is TRBJ2-5 and V is TRBV7-2; the match to TRBD1 covers 7 bases. Per the germline V gene, CDR1 is SGHTA and CDR2 is FQGNSA. V shed 4 bases and J 2 bases; nucleotides not matched to a gene: 4. CDR3 length equals 14 residues. This chain's CDR3 is CASSYDRVQETQYF. In DNA form, the CDR3 reads TGTGCCAGCAGCTATGACAGGGTTCAAGAGACCCAGTACTTC.

The chain recombines TRBV7-8 with TRBJ1-2; D unclear. Germline V gene sequence: CDR1 SGHVS, CDR2 FQNEAQ. CDR3 length: 14 residues. Trimming removed 1 base at V and 4 bases at J, with 10 bases between. The CDR3 DNA reads TGTGCCAGCAGCTTAGGTGGAGAGGGCTATGGCTACACCTTC. Translated: CASSLGGEGYGYTF.

The chain combines TRBV20-1 with TRBJ2-1; D might be TRBD2 (6 bases). The CDR3 spans 15 residues. CDR1 is DFQATT, CDR2 SNEGSKA, per germline (reference sequence). V was trimmed by 5 bases and J by 0 bases, leaving 14 bases between them. The CDR3 DNA reads as TGCAGTGCTCGCCCTAGCGTCAGCTCCTACAATGAGCAGTTCTTC. Translation: CSARPSVSSYNEQFF.

This clonotype was detected a few times. The chain employs TRBV7-6 and TRBJ2-7, with TRBD1 as a possible D gene (5 bases). There are 14 residues in the CDR3. Trimming pared 0 bases from V and 5 bases from J, leaving 11 bases between. Germline CDR1 is SGHVS and CDR2 is FNYEAQ. The CDR3 region is CASSLASRADEQYF. CDR3 in DNA: TGTGCCAGCAGCTTAGCTAGCAGGGCCGACGAGCAGTACTTC.

This clonotype was seen a single time. The rearrangement links TRBV6-1 to TRBJ1-2; 8 bases are a match to TRBD1. This CDR3 contains 18 residues. CDR1 is MNHNS and CDR2 is SASEGT in the germline V gene. The ends lost 6 bases at V and 4 bases at J; junction bases unmatched: 19. CDR3 in amino acids: CASSQYPPGQAPSYGYTF. CDR3 DNA sequence: TGTGCCAGCAGCCAATATCCACCGGGACAGGCTCCATCCTATGGCTACACCTTC.

The chain joins TRBV30 to TRBJ2-1; D gene unclear. Germline values: CDR1 GTSNPN, CDR2 SVGIG (reference sequence). The CDR3 is made up of 14 amino acids. V lost 3 bases and J lost 10, with 19 bases in between. DNA of the CDR3: TGTGCCTGGAGCGCTCCTCTGGTCCCACACGAGCAGTTCTTC. It is translated as CAWSAPLVPHEQFF.

This clonotype was recorded once. The chain joins TRBV20-1 to TRBJ2-3; no firm D call. Trimming stripped 1 base from V and 2 bases from J, with 13 bases between. Germline V gene data show CDR1 as DFQATT and CDR2 as SNEGSKA (reference sequence). The CDR3 is made up of 15 amino acids. CDR3 nucleotide sequence: TGCAGTGCTAGAGTTCCCCCTCCGATCACAGATACGCAGTATTTT. Its translation is CSARVPPPITDTQYF.

The rearrangement joins TRBV7-2 to TRBJ1-2; 10 bases are shared with TRBD1. V was clipped by 3 bases and J by 0 bases; unmatched bases: 4. CDR1 and CDR2 (germline): SGHTA, FQGNSA. There are 16 residues in the CDR3. The CDR3, as DNA: TGTGCCAGCAGCTTCACCGGGACAGGGGCTAACTATGGCTACACCTTC. Its translation is CASSFTGTGANYGYTF.

The rearrangement joins TRBV7-3 to TRBJ1-1; no definite D call. The V end lost 4 bases, the J end lost 0 bases, and 6 bases lay between the germline ends. This CDR3 comprises 13 residues. The germline V gene has CDR1 SGHTA and CDR2 FQGTGA. This CDR3 is CASSSRLNTEAFF. The CDR3 region has the DNA TGTGCCAGCAGCTCACGACTGAACACTGAAGCTTTCTTT.

The chain couples TRBV6-1 to TRBJ1-1; D call uncertain. CDR3 length equals 15 residues. With 2 bases removed from V and 6 bases from J, the gap between germline ends came to 16 bases. Looked up from germline, CDR1 is MNHNS and CDR2 is SASEGT. The CDR3 DNA reads TGTGCCAGCAGTGAATACCCTAAAGGAGACCCTGAAGCTTTCTTT. Protein: CASSEYPKGDPEAFF.

The J gene is TRBJ2-2, the V gene TRBV9; 9 bases match TRBD1. CDR1 SGDLS and CDR2 YYNGEE come from the germline V gene. The CDR3 covers 16 residues. V dropped 2 bases and J dropped 6; count of bases not matched to a gene: 8. For the CDR3, the DNA is TGTGCCAGCAGCGTGGGGGGACAGGGCTCAGCCGGGGAGCTGTTTTTT. This gives the protein CASSVGGQGSAGELFF.

The J gene is TRBJ2-3, the V gene TRBV5-1; D is unclear. The CDR3 is made up of 16 amino acids. Between the trimmed V and J ends, which lost 0 bases and 2 bases, there was a span of 13 bases. Germline CDR1 is SGHRS and CDR2 is YFSETQ. The CDR3 is CASSLVTAKATDTQYF. CDR3 coding DNA: TGCGCCAGCAGCTTGGTTACAGCCAAAGCCACAGATACGCAGTATTTT. Full variable domain (rest looked up from reference TRBV5-1 and TRBJ2-3): KAGVTQTPRYLIKTRGQQVTLSCSPISGHRSVSWYQQTPGQGLQFLFEYFSETQRNKGNFPGRFSGRQFSNSRSEMNVSTLELGDSALYLCASSLVTAKATDTQYFGPGTRLTVL.

The chain recombines TRBV27 with TRBJ1-1; TRBD1 aligns across 7 bases. In germline, CDR1 is MNHEY, CDR2 SMNVEV (reference sequence). Losses at the gene ends were 10 bases for V and 4 bases for J; bases not matched to a gene: 12. This CDR3 is built from 14 residues. CDR3 nucleotides: TGTGCCACCCTGGACCGGGCAGGGGGCACTGAAGCTTTCTTT. It yields the protein CATLDRAGGTEAFF.

In its sample, this clonotype was seen a few times. CDR3 in DNA: TGTGCCAGCAGCGCAGGACTAGCGGGAAGAGATACGCAGTATTTT. Translating it yields CASSAGLAGRDTQYF. The chain carries TRBV6-2 or TRBV6-3 and TRBJ2-3, with 12 bases matching TRBD2. Looked up from germline, CDR1 is MNHEY and CDR2 is SVGEGT. The CDR3 extends over 15 amino acids. V was pared by 6 bases and J by 5 bases, with 6 bases of the junction left unmatched.

The rearrangement joins TRBV10-1 to TRBJ1-1, with D maybe TRBD1 (6 bases). CDR1 and CDR2 from the germline V gene are WNHNN and SYGVQD (reference sequence). The V gene lost 3 bases and the J gene lost 6 bases, with 11 bases spanning the gap. CDR3 length: 13 residues. DNA for the CDR3: TGCGCCAGCAGTGAACGACGACAGGCTGAAGCTTTCTTT. This encodes CASSERRQAEAFF.

The V gene is TRBV6-5, the J gene TRBJ1-2, with a weak D call TRBD1 (5 bases). Trimming stripped 1 base from V and 3 bases from J, with 15 bases between. This CDR3 spans 16 amino acids. The germline V gene has CDR1 MNHEY and CDR2 SVGAGI. CDR3 protein: CASSYLGGGLDYGYTF. For the CDR3, the DNA is TGTGCCAGCAGTTACTTGGGGGGGGGGTTGGACTATGGCTACACCTTC.

Only a few counts were recorded for this clonotype. J is TRBJ2-2 and V is TRBV6-1, with unresolved D. The CDR3 spans 13 residues. Looked up from germline, CDR1 is MNHNS and CDR2 is SASEGT. V lost 6 bases, J lost 0 bases, and 5 bases lay in between. Here the CDR3 reads CASRGSNTGELFF. The CDR3 nucleotides read TGTGCCAGCAGGGGTTCGAACACCGGGGAGCTGTTTTTT.

This clonotype was seen once. The chain uses TRBV5-1 and TRBJ1-2; TRBD1 matches 7 bases. The CDR3 is 14 residues long. Germline V gene data show CDR1 as SGHRS and CDR2 as YFSETQ. Trimming removed 4 bases from V and 4 bases from J; junction bases left unmatched: 7. The CDR3 region has the DNA TGCGCCAGCAGCCCCGGGGGGGACAGCTATGGCTACACCTTC. This gives the protein CASSPGGDSYGYTF.

This chain joins TRBV28 and TRBJ1-1; 8 bases agree with TRBD1. Losses at the gene ends were 5 bases for V and 3 bases for J; bases not matched to a gene: 5. The CDR3 is 14 residues long. Germline-derived CDR1 and CDR2 are MDHEN and SYDVKM. The CDR3 spells CASSPQGAYTEAFF. The CDR3 nucleotides are TGTGCCAGCAGTCCTCAGGGGGCGTACACTGAAGCTTTCTTT.

This sequence joins TRBV4-1 and TRBJ2-1; TRBD2 agrees at 10 bases. Germline V CDR1 and CDR2: MGHRA, YSYEKL. The trim removed 0 bases at V and 6 bases at J, leaving 5 bases unmatched. The CDR3 loop spans 16 amino acids. CDR3 nucleotide sequence: TGCGCCAGCAGCCAAGAGGGCGGGACTAGCGTCAATGAGCAGTTCTTC. Translated: CASSQEGGTSVNEQFF.

This CDR3 reads CARPGFPQETQYF. CDR3 DNA: TGTGCCCGACCGGGTTTTCCTCAAGAGACCCAGTACTTC. This rearrangement joins TRBV6-4 to TRBJ2-5; D ambiguous. V was cut by 11 bases and J by 2 bases, with 15 bases left in between. Germline V gene lookup returns CDR1 MRHNA and CDR2 SNTAGT. The CDR3 runs 13 residues.